This TCR beta chain was observed in a study of T cell repertoires in ileal Crohn's disease. Study details: About half received postoperative treatment, some 11 with thiopurines and 18 anti-TNF.

In regard to this clone: No antigen is known for it.

The method was immunoSEQ multiplex PCR; TCRdb's version includes in-frame clones alone and lacks a portion of them. The data contain 6,000 to 6,500 clones, more than 75% of them singletons. The CDR3 runs to 15 residues. The germline V gene has CDR1 SGHVS and CDR2 FNYEAQ. With 2 bases removed from V and 0 bases from J, the gap between germline ends came to 8 bases. General study points: Clonality above 26.8% at surgery always came with endoscopic recurrence.

This TCR came from an adult with Crohn's disease. Sequenced material: ileal tissue. The V gene is TRBV7-6, the J gene TRBJ1-5; tentatively, D is TRBD1 (6 bases). The CDR3 is CASSLNRDSNQPQHF. In nucleotides, the CDR3 is TGTGCCAGCAGCTTAAACAGGGATAGCAATCAGCCCCAGCATTTT.